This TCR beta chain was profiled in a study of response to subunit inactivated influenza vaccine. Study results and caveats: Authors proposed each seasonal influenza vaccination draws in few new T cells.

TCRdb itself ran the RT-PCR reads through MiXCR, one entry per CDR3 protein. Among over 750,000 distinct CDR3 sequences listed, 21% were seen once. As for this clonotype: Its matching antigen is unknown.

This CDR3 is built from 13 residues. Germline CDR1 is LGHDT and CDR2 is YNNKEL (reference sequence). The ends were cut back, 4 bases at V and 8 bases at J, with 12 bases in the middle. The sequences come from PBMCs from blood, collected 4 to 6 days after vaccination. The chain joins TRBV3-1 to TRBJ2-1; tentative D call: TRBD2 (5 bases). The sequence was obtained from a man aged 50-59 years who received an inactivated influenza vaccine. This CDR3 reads CASSPGWYDEQFF. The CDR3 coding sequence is TGTGCCAGCAGCCCGGGGTGGTACGATGAGCAGTTCTTC.